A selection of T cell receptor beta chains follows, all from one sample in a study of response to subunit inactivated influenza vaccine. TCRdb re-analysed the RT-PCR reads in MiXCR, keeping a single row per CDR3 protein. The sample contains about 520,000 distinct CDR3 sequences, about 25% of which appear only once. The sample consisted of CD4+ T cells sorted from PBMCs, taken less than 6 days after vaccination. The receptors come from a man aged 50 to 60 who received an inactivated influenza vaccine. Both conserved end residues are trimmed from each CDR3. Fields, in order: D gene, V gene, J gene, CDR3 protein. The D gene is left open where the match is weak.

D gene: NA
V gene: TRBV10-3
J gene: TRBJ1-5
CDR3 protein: AIRPGNSNQPQH

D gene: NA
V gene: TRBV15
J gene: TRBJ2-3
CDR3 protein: ATSGHLPTQY

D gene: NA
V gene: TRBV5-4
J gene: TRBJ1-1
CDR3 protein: ASRPGTTGTEAF

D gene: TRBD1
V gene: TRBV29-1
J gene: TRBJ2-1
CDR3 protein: SVEENRGRNEQF

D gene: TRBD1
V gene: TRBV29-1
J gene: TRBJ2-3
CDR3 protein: SVEDPAAGGVDTQY

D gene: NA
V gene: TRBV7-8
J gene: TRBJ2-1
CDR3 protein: ASSLASMAGPTTRNEQF

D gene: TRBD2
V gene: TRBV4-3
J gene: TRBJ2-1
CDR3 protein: ASSLDSGGSSYNEQF

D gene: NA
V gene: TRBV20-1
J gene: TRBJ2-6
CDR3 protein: SALGQANRANVLT

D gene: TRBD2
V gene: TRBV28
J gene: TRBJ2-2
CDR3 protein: ASRRLARTGELF

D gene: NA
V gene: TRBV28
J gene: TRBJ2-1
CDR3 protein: ASSLIGFSYNEQF

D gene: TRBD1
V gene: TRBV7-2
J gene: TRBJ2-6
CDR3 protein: ASRMTGTGANVLT

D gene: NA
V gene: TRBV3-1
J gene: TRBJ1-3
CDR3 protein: ASSKQIGNTIY

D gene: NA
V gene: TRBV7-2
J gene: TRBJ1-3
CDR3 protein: ASSAPRHPLYTIY

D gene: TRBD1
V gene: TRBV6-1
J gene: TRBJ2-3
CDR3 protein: ASSEAGGGTDTQY

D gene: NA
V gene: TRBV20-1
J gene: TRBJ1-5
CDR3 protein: SARGEGGSNQPQH

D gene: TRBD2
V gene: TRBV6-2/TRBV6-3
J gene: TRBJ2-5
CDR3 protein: ASSNGGAGETQY

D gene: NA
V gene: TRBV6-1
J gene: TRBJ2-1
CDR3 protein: ASSESQGWIDEQF

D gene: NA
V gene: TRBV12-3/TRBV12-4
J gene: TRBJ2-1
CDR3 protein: ASRNDGGVEQF

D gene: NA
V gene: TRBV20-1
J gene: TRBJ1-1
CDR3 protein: SAGRGVMNTEAF

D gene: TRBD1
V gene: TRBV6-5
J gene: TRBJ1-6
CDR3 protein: ASSYGTGGVSPLH

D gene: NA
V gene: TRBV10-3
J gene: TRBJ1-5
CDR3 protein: AISSQGTGNQPQH

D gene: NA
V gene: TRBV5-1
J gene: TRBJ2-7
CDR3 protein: ASRSAVISYEQY

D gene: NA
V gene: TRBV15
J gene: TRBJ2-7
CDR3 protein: ATSRDLGVREQY

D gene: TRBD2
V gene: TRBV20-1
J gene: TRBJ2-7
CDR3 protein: SAPTSGGYEQY

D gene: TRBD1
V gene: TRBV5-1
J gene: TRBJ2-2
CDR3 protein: ASSIRSRGQGTGELF

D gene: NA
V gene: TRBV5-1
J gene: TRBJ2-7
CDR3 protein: ASSLGQYSYEQY

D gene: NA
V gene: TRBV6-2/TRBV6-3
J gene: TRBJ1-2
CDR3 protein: ASSYAGSQGYT

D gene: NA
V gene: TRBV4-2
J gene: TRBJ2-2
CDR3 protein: ASSQESFGFTGELF

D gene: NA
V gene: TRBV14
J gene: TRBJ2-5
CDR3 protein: ASSQDRGMTQY

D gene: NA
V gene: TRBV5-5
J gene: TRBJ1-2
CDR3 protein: ASSSRTVGFGYT

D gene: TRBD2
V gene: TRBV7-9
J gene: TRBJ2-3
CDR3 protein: ASKSRGASTDTQY

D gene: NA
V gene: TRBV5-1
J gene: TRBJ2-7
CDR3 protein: ASNQSPQVSYEQY

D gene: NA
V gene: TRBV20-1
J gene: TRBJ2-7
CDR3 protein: SARQAGLTTYEQY

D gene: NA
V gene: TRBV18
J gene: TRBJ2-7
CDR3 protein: ASSPSAGTSGYEQY

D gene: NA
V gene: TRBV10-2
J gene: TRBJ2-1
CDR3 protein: ASSESPSASYNEQF

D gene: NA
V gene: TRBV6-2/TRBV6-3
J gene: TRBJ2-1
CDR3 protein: ASSYSTGTIAEQF

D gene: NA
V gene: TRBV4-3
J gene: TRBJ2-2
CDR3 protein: ASSRRQATNTGELF

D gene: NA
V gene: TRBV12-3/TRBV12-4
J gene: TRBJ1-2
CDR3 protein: ASSFSTYGYT

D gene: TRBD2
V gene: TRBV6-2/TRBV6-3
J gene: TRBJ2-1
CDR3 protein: ASSYSGTSGSDSYNEQF

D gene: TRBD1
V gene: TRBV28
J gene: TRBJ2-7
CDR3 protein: ASTRQGATNEQY

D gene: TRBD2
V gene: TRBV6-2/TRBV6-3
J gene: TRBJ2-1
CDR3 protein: ASSYVRGRGEQF

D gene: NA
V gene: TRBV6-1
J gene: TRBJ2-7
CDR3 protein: ASSEFAEQY

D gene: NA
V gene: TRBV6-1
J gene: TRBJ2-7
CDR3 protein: ASRQGSSYEQY

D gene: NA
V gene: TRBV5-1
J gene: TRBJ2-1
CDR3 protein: ASSLIQYNEQF

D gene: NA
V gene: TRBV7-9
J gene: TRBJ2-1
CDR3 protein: ASSRPVGPGMNEQF

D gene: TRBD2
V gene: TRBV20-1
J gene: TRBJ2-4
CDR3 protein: SARSGGLAKNIQY

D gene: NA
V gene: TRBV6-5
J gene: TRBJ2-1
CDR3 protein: ASTLTGAVNEQF

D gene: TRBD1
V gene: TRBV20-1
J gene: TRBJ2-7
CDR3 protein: SGGQGRYEQY

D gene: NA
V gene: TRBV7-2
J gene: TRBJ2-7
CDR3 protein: ASSLDRGPVYEQY

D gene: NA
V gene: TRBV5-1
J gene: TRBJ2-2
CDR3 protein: ASSLVVGFQAGELF

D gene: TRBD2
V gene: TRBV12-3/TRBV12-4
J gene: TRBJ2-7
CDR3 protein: ASSLGLAGDAEQY

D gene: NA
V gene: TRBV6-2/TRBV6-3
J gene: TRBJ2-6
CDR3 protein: ASSPLPGWGANVLT

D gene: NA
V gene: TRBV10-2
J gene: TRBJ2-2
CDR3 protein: ASSEQSPNTGELF

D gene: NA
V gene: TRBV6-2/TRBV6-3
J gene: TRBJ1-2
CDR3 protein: ASSYPDFYGYT

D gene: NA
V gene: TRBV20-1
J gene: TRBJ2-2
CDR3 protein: SALTANTGELF

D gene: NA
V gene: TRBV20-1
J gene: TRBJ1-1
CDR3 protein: SARDQRLNTEAF

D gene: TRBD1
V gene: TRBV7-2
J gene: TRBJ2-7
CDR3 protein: ASSLAGGWSPYEQY